The clone carrying this T cell receptor beta chain occurred a few times. Being one base from a much bigger clone, this may be a read error. Thyroid surgery had not been preceded by any treatment in any patient. The V end was cut by 10 bases, the J end by 14 bases, with 21 bases between. CDR3 size: 12 residues. The germline V gene has CDR1 MNHNS and CDR2 SASEGT. The data stem from a study of metastatic and nonmetastatic thyroid tumors. With MiXCR, TCRdb called clones anew from the PCR reads. The sample shows tens of thousands of clones, around 12% of them seen only once. This chain joins TRBV6-1 and TRBJ1-5; possibly TRBD1 for D (5 bases). This receptor was taken from a female donor with papillary thyroid cancer or a benign thyroid nodule (not recorded which). Some clones in this sample may be carry-over from other donors' samples. The sequenced material came from tumor tissue. The CDR3 region has the DNA TGTGCCAACAATACGGTTACAGGCCCCGAGCATTTT. This gives the protein CANNTVTGPEHF.